Each of the 23 T cell receptor beta chains below was sequenced from the same sample in a study of metastatic and nonmetastatic thyroid tumors. TCRdb re-clonotyped the PCR reads through MiXCR. The profile shows under 40,000 clones, about a sixth of them singletons. Until they underwent thyroid surgery, no patient had received any treatment. What was sequenced was blood. These receptors all stem from a male donor with papillary thyroid cancer or a benign thyroid nodule (not recorded which). Some clones in this sample may be carry-over from other donors' samples.

This clone showed up just a few times. The rearrangement joins TRBV12-3 or TRBV12-4 to TRBJ2-7, with D perhaps being TRBD1 or TRBD2 (6 bases each). V was trimmed by 9 bases and J by 4 bases, leaving 16 bases between them. This CDR3 spans 13 amino acids. Here the CDR3 DNA reads TGTGCCAGTGGGACGGGGGCTGGTTACGAGCAGTACTTC. As protein: CASGTGAGYEQYF.

Relative to its sample, this clone is medium-sized (0.01 to 0.1%). The V gene is TRBV20-1, the J gene TRBJ2-7, with TRBD2 identical over 12 bases. Germline V CDR1 and CDR2: DFQATT, SNEGSKA (reference sequence). This CDR3 region has 13 residues. Losses at the gene ends were 5 bases for V and 3 bases for J; bases not matched to a gene: 2. The CDR3 spells CSARTSGDYEQYF. CDR3 DNA sequence: TGCAGTGCTCGGACTAGCGGGGACTACGAGCAGTACTTC.

With respect to this clone: With a much larger clone just one base away, this may be a read error. The rearrangement links TRBV5-4 to TRBJ1-2; D gene unclear. The V gene lost 6 bases and the J gene lost 0 bases, with 6 bases spanning the gap. Per the germline V gene, CDR1 is SGHNT and CDR2 is YYREEE (reference sequence). The CDR3 is 12 residues long. CDR3 DNA sequence: TGTGCCAGCATCACCACTAACTATGGCTACACCTTC. Amino acids: CASITTNYGYTF.

The genes are TRBV6-2 or TRBV6-3 and TRBJ2-7, with 10 bases lining up with TRBD2. Germline CDR1 is MNHEY and CDR2 is SVGEGT. The CDR3 extends over 15 amino acids. The V and J ends lost 6 bases and 6 bases, in that order; junction bases with no gene match: 11. Here the CDR3 reads CASSNGASGSVEQYF. CDR3 nucleotides: TGTGCCAGCAGCAACGGGGCTAGCGGGAGTGTCGAGCAGTACTTC.

This clone was recorded at least ten times. V usage is TRBV29-1 and J usage is TRBJ1-4; D is perhaps TRBD1 (6 bases). There are 13 residues in the CDR3. Trimming cost V 2 bases and J 10 bases, with 14 bases left between them. Per the germline V gene, CDR1 is SQVTM and CDR2 is ANQGSEA. The CDR3: CSVENSVGGKLFF. The CDR3 bases are TGCAGCGTTGAAAATTCGGTAGGGGGAAAACTGTTTTTT.

On this clone itself: One junction end disagrees with the germline gene, perhaps due to a read error. The chain uses TRBV5-1 and TRBJ2-3; D is possibly TRBD2 (6 bases). The length of the CDR3 is 16 residues. Germline CDR1 reads SGHRS; CDR2 reads YFSETQ. Here the CDR3 DNA reads TGCTCCAGCATCTTGGTGGGGGGAGGACCCACAGATACGCAGTATTTT. It codes for CSSILVGGGPTDTQYF.

This clone was counted ten times or more. The rearrangement joins TRBV5-5 to TRBJ1-4; D gene unclear. Germline CDR1 is SGHKS and CDR2 is YYEKEE (reference sequence). The CDR3 consists of 14 residues. The V end lost 4 bases, the J end lost 4 bases, and 11 bases lay between the germline ends. The CDR3 region has the DNA TGTGCCAGCAGCCTTGAAGGGATTAATGAAAAACTGTTTTTT. The encoded protein is CASSLEGINEKLFF.

This clone was detected a few times. V is TRBV6-7 and J is TRBJ1-3; D might be TRBD1 (6 bases). TRBV6-7 is sorted into the ORF group, with uncertain function. The CDR3 is 16 residues long. V lost 6 bases and J lost 0, with 15 bases in between. The CDR3 region has the DNA TGTGCCAGCAGGCCACGAGGGGGGTACTCTGGAAACACCATATATTTT. This translates into CASRPRGGYSGNTIYF.

This clone appeared many times. The CDR3 reads CASSLVTARSYNEQFF. CDR3 coding DNA: TGCGCCAGCAGCTTGGTGACAGCTCGCTCCTACAATGAGCAGTTCTTC. The chain links TRBV5-1 to TRBJ2-1; possibly TRBD1 for D (5 bases). Germline CDR1 reads SGHRS; CDR2 reads YFSETQ. The CDR3 sequence is 16 residues long. V was cut by 0 bases and J by 0 bases, with 10 bases left in between.

This clone has at least ten counts. The CDR3 region has the DNA TGCGCCAGCAGAAAACCCTGGACGGGGAACACTGAAGCTTTCTTT. It yields the protein CASRKPWTGNTEAFF. V gene TRBV4-1 combines with J gene TRBJ1-1; the D is unclear. Trimming took 6 bases from V and 1 from J, leaving 15 bases between them. The CDR3 consists of 15 residues. CDR1 and CDR2 (germline): MGHRA, YSYEKL.

This clone was detected only a few times. The rearrangement links TRBV19 to TRBJ1-1; no clear D gene. CDR1 and CDR2 (germline): LNHDA, SQIVND (reference sequence). V lost 6 bases and J lost 0, with 11 bases in between. This CDR3 has 14 amino acids. The CDR3: CASRYGGLNTEAFF. The DNA of the CDR3 is TGTGCCAGTAGGTACGGAGGTCTGAACACTGAAGCTTTCTTT.

This clone was observed a few times. Since the CDR3 does not end with the conserved phenylalanine or tryptophan, this likely comes from a read error. The chain links TRBV19 to TRBJ2-2, with 7 bases matching TRBD2. The CDR3 length is 16 residues. CDR1 LNHDA and CDR2 SQIVND come from the germline V gene (reference sequence). The DNA of the CDR3 is TGTGTCAGTAGTCCCCGACTAGCCGCGAACACCGGGGAGCTGTTTCTT. Amino acid sequence: CVSSPRLAANTGELFL.

This clone is labeled as medium-sized. This chain links TRBV6-1 with TRBJ1-5, with D uncertain. Trimming took off 4 bases at V and 6 bases at J, with 10 bases between the two ends. Germline V gene data show CDR1 as MNHNS and CDR2 as SASEGT. The length of the CDR3 is 13 residues. The CDR3 DNA reads TGTGCCAGCAGTGCCTGGGGTGGTCAGCCCCAGCATTTT. Its translation: CASSAWGGQPQHF.

J is TRBJ2-7 and V is TRBV6-1, with a weak D call TRBD1 (6 bases). V lost 5 bases and J 11 bases, leaving 19 bases between the germline ends. Per the germline V gene, CDR1 is MNHNS and CDR2 is SASEGT. CDR3 size: 13 residues. CDR3 sequence: CASSTLPGHREYF. In DNA, the CDR3 is TGTGCCAGCAGTACACTCCCGGGACATCGGGAGTACTTC.

This clone was picked up a small number of times. The chain uses TRBV28 and TRBJ2-1; D not certain. CDR3 length: 14 residues. V lost 6 bases and J lost 6, with 15 bases in between. Per germline, CDR1 MDHEN and CDR2 SYDVKM. CDR3: CASSPADMGNEQFF. The CDR3, as DNA: TGTGCCAGCAGCCCCGCTGACATGGGCAATGAGCAGTTCTTC. The full variable domain, with the rest looked up from reference TRBV28 and TRBJ2-1, is DVKVTQSSRYLVKRTGEKVFLECVQDMDHENMFWYRQDPGLGLRLIYFSYDVKMKEKGDIPEGYSVSREKKERFSLILESASTNQTSMYLCASSPADMGNEQFFGPGTRLTVL.

Details on this clone: A much larger clone lies one base from this, so it may be a read error. The sample contains more than one DNA sequence encoding this CDR3. The chain carries TRBV5-5 and TRBJ1-2; 11 nucleotides align to TRBD1. Germline CDR1 SGHKS, CDR2 YYEKEE (reference sequence). The CDR3 consists of 15 residues. The CDR3 is CAGSWTGGKSYGYTF. As DNA, the CDR3 is TGTGCCGGCAGCTGGACAGGGGGCAAGAGCTATGGCTACACCTTC.

The rearrangement links TRBV11-2 to TRBJ2-7, with a weak D call TRBD2 (5 bases). This CDR3 comprises 13 residues. CDR1 and CDR2 from the germline V gene are SGHAT and FQNNGV. V dropped 5 bases and J dropped 2 bases, with 10 bases sitting between them. CDR3 loop: CASSLGLAYEQYF. CDR3 coding DNA: TGTGCCAGCAGCCTAGGACTGGCCTACGAGCAGTACTTC.

J is TRBJ1-5 and V is TRBV19; maybe TRBD1 (5 bases). The CDR3 contains 14 residues. Germline loops: CDR1 LNHDA, CDR2 SQIVND (reference sequence). With 7 bases removed from V and 10 bases from J, the gap between germline ends came to 20 bases. CDR3 sequence reads: CASIIEGTGHPQHF. CDR3 nucleotide sequence: TGTGCCAGTATTATTGAAGGGACGGGGCATCCCCAGCATTTT.

This clone came up a few times. The chain employs TRBV10-3 and TRBJ2-7, with D perhaps matching TRBD2 (7 bases). The V gene's germline CDR1 is ENHRY and CDR2 SYGVKD. The CDR3 covers 16 residues. The V gene lost 6 bases and the J gene lost 0 bases, with 18 bases spanning the gap. CDR3 nucleotides: TGTGCCATCAGGGGGGGGGCTGGGACCATCTCCTACGAGCAGTACTTC. Its protein is CAIRGGAGTISYEQYF.

This clone has ten or more counts. The chain uses TRBV24-1 and TRBJ2-5; D remains unclear. The CDR3 is 14 amino acids. Deletions cut 3 bases from V and 1 base from J, with 8 bases between. Germline CDR1 and CDR2: KGHDR and SFDVKD. The CDR3 DNA is TGTGCCACCAGTGATAACGGTTTCCAAGAGACCCAGTACTTC. It specifies CATSDNGFQETQYF.

There are many counts of this clone. The J gene is TRBJ2-2, the V gene TRBV3-1; 8 nucleotides align to TRBD2. CDR3 length: 15 residues. J lost 9 bases, V lost 1 base, and 7 bases had no gene match. Per the germline V gene, CDR1 is LGHDT and CDR2 is YNNKEL (reference sequence). CDR3 sequence: CASSQGLAGSWELFF. The CDR3 bases are TGTGCCAGCAGCCAAGGGCTAGCGGGCAGCTGGGAGCTGTTTTTT.

This clone has a handful of counts. The chain combines TRBV6-6 with TRBJ2-2; D gene uncertain. V dropped 0 bases and J dropped 1 base, with 12 bases sitting between them. Germline-derived CDR1 and CDR2 are MNHNY and SVGAGI (reference sequence). The CDR3 length is 17 residues. The CDR3 sequence: CASSYSTDFRNTGELFF. The CDR3 DNA reads TGTGCCAGCAGTTACTCAACAGATTTCAGGAACACCGGGGAGCTGTTTTTT.

The table lists this clone with many counts. V gene TRBV12-5 combines with J gene TRBJ1-1; perhaps TRBD1 as D (6 bases). This CDR3 spans 13 amino acids. The V gene lost 6 bases and the J gene lost 3 bases, with 11 bases spanning the gap. Germline CDR1 reads LGHNT; CDR2 reads FRNRAP. The CDR3 coding sequence is TGTGCTAGTGGACTACAGGGAGACACTGAAGCTTTCTTT. Translating gives CASGLQGDTEAFF.